This record concerns one T cell receptor beta chain sequence. Antigen: not known. This CDR3 contains 14 residues. The germline V and J ends were trimmed by 3 bases and 0 bases, with 7 bases remaining between them. This entry belongs to a study of blood T cells in healthy people across ages. Study-level results: Across the age range, TCR beta diversity per million T cells fell in a roughly linear way. Diversity was estimated from one million T cells, and these estimates were considered underestimates. Naive T cell percentage showed a strong correlation with the diversity of TCR beta.

A sample-barcoded 5' primer and a J-beta primer mix were used in a second PCR of about 7 to 12 cycles. MiXCR, run by TCRdb on the 5' RACE reads, gives a single entry per CDR3 protein. The data hold 1.6 million or so distinct CDR3 sequences, with around 35% observed a single time. Sequences were obtained from blood. The V and J genes are TRBV12-3 or TRBV12-4 and TRBJ2-3; D ambiguous. This sequence was found in a woman aged 25 to 39 in good health. The CDR3 DNA is TGTGCCAGCAGTTTTACACTCAGCACAGATACGCAGTATTTT. Protein: CASSFTLSTDTQYF.